The 29 T cell receptor beta chains below were found in one sample sequenced in a study of shared clonotypes between healthy human individuals (TCRdb year 2020). CD8 naive samples consisted of CD45RO-negative cells that were positively selected for CCR7, yielding a CD45RA+CCR7+ population without TemRA cells. Library preparation used the immunoSEQ multiplex PCR assay. TCRdb took this table from immuneACCESS and kept in-frame rearrangements with V and J called. Such tables lack part of the clones; where checked against another copy, unresolved V genes explain under half of the gap, and the rest is unexplained. For this sample there are 2 million to 2.5 million clones; about 92% appear just once. Together, the top ten hold about 1.8% of the sample. Sequenced sample: naive CD8+ T cells from PBMCs. This sample's cell subset or site label indicates: CD45RA+CCR7+. The receptors come from a man aged 18 to 30 in good health. Some clones in this sample may be carry-over from other donors' samples.

V is TRBV4-1 and J is TRBJ1-1; 9 bases fit TRBD1. The CDR3 extends over 15 amino acids. CDR1 and CDR2 from the germline V gene are MGHRA and YSYEKL. After removal of 4 bases from V and 5 bases from J, the junction contained 8 bases not matched to a gene. CDR3 bases: TGCGCCAGCAGCCCGCCACAGGGGGCGCGGACTGAAGCTTTCTTT. Encoded protein: CASSPPQGARTEAFF.

The chain couples TRBV5-4 to TRBJ2-7; D not certain. The CDR3 has 13 amino acids. The germline V and J ends were trimmed by 0 bases and 4 bases, with 8 bases remaining between them. Germline CDR1 reads SGHNT; CDR2 reads YYREEE (reference sequence). The CDR3 DNA reads as TGTGCCAGCAGCTTGGGGAACCGGTACGAGCAGTACTTC. Translating gives CASSLGNRYEQYF.

The chain combines TRBV7-2 with TRBJ1-1; D perhaps matches TRBD1 (5 bases). The CDR3 spans 13 residues. Between the trimmed V and J ends, which lost 2 bases and 5 bases, there was a span of 9 bases. Germline assignment: CDR1 SGHTA and CDR2 FQGNSA. CDR3 nucleotide sequence: TGTGCCAGCAGCTTAACCGAGGGGACTGAAGCTTTCTTT. Its translation is CASSLTEGTEAFF.

The rearrangement uses TRBV19 and TRBJ1-5; D might be TRBD1 (5 bases). The length of the CDR3 is 14 residues. The V end lost 5 bases, the J end lost 6 bases, and 14 bases lay between the germline ends. Per the germline V gene, CDR1 is LNHDA and CDR2 is SQIVND (reference sequence). Here the CDR3 DNA reads TGTGCCAGTAGTGCCCGGCAGGGAGCTCAGCCCCAGCATTTT. Translation gives CASSARQGAQPQHF.

The chain uses TRBV27 and TRBJ2-1; 7 bases fit TRBD1. Trimming removed 3 bases from V and 0 bases from J; junction bases left unmatched: 5. The CDR3 covers 16 residues. Germline V gives CDR1 MNHEY, CDR2 SMNVEV (reference sequence). The CDR3 DNA reads TGTGCCAGCAGTTTTCACGGGACAGTCTCCTACAATGAGCAGTTCTTC. This gives the protein CASSFHGTVSYNEQFF.

V gene TRBV9 combines with J gene TRBJ2-5; no clear D. CDR1 SGDLS and CDR2 YYNGEE come from the germline V gene. This CDR3 is 16 amino acids long. The V and J ends lost 0 bases and 0 bases respectively, with 12 bases between them. CDR3 coding DNA: TGTGCCAGCAGCGTAGGAGGTCGGCTATACCAAGAGACCCAGTACTTC. Residues: CASSVGGRLYQETQYF.

The rearrangement joins TRBV28 to TRBJ2-2; 7 bases map to TRBD1. V was clipped by 4 bases and J by 6 bases; unmatched bases: 11. The germline V gene encodes CDR1 MDHEN and CDR2 SYDVKM. The CDR3 runs to 16 residues. The CDR3 sequence: CASSSLRDRVSGELFF. The CDR3 bases are TGTGCCAGCAGTTCACTTCGAGACAGGGTGTCCGGGGAGCTGTTTTTT.

This chain uses TRBV7-9 with TRBJ1-5; 7 positions match TRBD1. V shed 5 bases, J shed 6 bases, and the junction held 7 bases outside the gene matches. This CDR3 contains 14 residues. Germline loops: CDR1 SEHNR, CDR2 FQNEAQ (reference sequence). CDR3 DNA sequence: TGTGCCAGCAGCGGACAGGACGTGAGTCAGCCCCAGCATTTT. The encoded protein is CASSGQDVSQPQHF.

This clone was recorded only once. This chain's CDR3 is CASSLFGGVSAQETQYF. The CDR3 region has the DNA TGTGCCAGCAGTTTATTCGGAGGGGTTAGTGCCCAAGAGACCCAGTACTTC. This chain links TRBV27 with TRBJ2-5; D is perhaps TRBD2 (6 bases). The CDR3 covers 17 residues. Trimming shortened V by 1 base and J by 1 base, and 16 bases separated the two germline ends. Germline V gene data show CDR1 as MNHEY and CDR2 as SMNVEV (reference sequence).

This chain joins TRBV13 and TRBJ1-1; D remains unclear. Deletions cut 5 bases from V and 4 bases from J, with 14 bases between. Germline V CDR1 and CDR2: PRHDT, FYEKMQ (reference sequence). The CDR3 loop spans 14 amino acids. The CDR3 coding sequence is TGTGCCAGCAGCCAAGGCAACCTGGGCACTGAAGCTTTCTTT. Protein sequence: CASSQGNLGTEAFF.

This chain joins TRBV10-3 and TRBJ2-7; D call uncertain. There are 12 residues in the CDR3. Trimming took off 2 bases at V and 3 bases at J, with 5 bases between the two ends. Germline values: CDR1 ENHRY, CDR2 SYGVKD. CDR3 DNA sequence: TGTGCCATCAGTGAGGCAAGCTACGAGCAGTACTTC. It codes for CAISEASYEQYF.

A word on this clone: This sample also contains other DNA sequences that code for the same CDR3. This chain's CDR3 is CASSPRDSPYEQYF. Written as DNA, the CDR3 is TGTGCCAGCTCACCGAGGGACAGCCCCTACGAGCAGTACTTC. This chain uses TRBV18 with TRBJ2-7; 7 nucleotides match TRBD1. This CDR3 has 14 residues. Germline CDR1 and CDR2: KGHSH and LQKENI. Trimming cost V 3 bases and J 2 bases; bases outside gene matches: 4.

This rearrangement joins TRBV28 to TRBJ1-5; a weak D match, TRBD1 (5 bases). The V and J ends lost 3 bases and 6 bases respectively, with 15 bases between them. This CDR3 is 15 amino acids long. Germline V gene sequence: CDR1 MDHEN, CDR2 SYDVKM. The CDR3 bases are TGTGCCAGCAGTTTGGGGCGGGGGGTGGTTCAGCCCCAGCATTTT. This encodes CASSLGRGVVQPQHF.

V is TRBV7-9 and J is TRBJ2-1, with 7 nucleotides matching TRBD2. CDR1 is SEHNR, CDR2 FQNEAQ, per germline (reference sequence). V was pared by 3 bases and J by 0 bases, with 8 bases of the junction left unmatched. CDR3 size: 17 residues. The CDR3 here is CASSFPPGGLSYNEQFF. The CDR3 bases are TGTGCCAGCAGCTTCCCCCCGGGAGGCCTCTCCTACAATGAGCAGTTCTTC.

This clone was found a few times. V and J are TRBV19 and TRBJ1-1; possibly TRBD1 for D (5 bases). Per the germline V gene, CDR1 is LNHDA and CDR2 is SQIVND (reference sequence). Trimming pared 6 bases from V and 5 bases from J, leaving 19 bases between. CDR3 length: 15 amino acids. The CDR3 nucleotides read TGTGCCAGTAGCCAGCAGGGAGGGTTTGGTACTGAAGCTTTCTTT. As protein: CASSQQGGFGTEAFF.

This chain connects TRBV14 to TRBJ2-2, with no clear D. The CDR3 loop spans 15 amino acids. The V gene's germline CDR1 is SGHDN and CDR2 FVKESK. The V end was cut by 1 base, the J end by 6 bases, with 12 bases between. Here the CDR3 DNA reads TGTGCCAGCAGCCAAGGCCTAGTTGTCTCCGGGGAGCTGTTTTTT. This sequence encodes CASSQGLVVSGELFF.

Written as DNA, the CDR3 is TGTGCCAGCAGTTTGGGAAGCGTCTATGGCTACACCTTC. Translating gives CASSLGSVYGYTF. The chain couples TRBV27 to TRBJ1-2; no clear D. With 3 bases removed from V and 4 bases from J, the gap between germline ends came to 9 bases. Germline assignment: CDR1 MNHEY and CDR2 SMNVEV (reference sequence). This CDR3 is built from 13 residues.

This chain connects TRBV7-8 to TRBJ2-3; no clear D. The CDR3 runs to 14 residues. V was cut by 1 base and J by 4 bases, with 9 bases left in between. Germline V lookup: CDR1 SGHVS, CDR2 FQNEAQ. The CDR3 coding sequence is TGTGCCAGCAGCTTAGAGAGAGCCCCAGATACGCAGTATTTT. Amino acid sequence: CASSLERAPDTQYF.

The chain carries TRBV11-2 and TRBJ2-5; 7 bases line up with TRBD2. CDR3 length: 14 residues. With V trimmed by 1 base and J by 3 bases, 2 bases remained unmatched. Germline loops: CDR1 SGHAT, CDR2 FQNNGV. This CDR3 reads CASSLAAGKETQYF. CDR3 in DNA: TGTGCCAGCAGCTTAGCAGCGGGAAAAGAGACCCAGTACTTC.

The V and J genes are TRBV5-1 and TRBJ2-1; D might be TRBD1 or TRBD2, each matching 5 bases. Trimming removed 3 bases from V and 2 bases from J, with 12 bases in between. CDR3 length equals 15 residues. Looked up from germline, CDR1 is SGHRS and CDR2 is YFSETQ. CDR3 sequence: CASSSRDRTYNEQFF. As DNA, the CDR3 is TGCGCCAGCAGCTCCCGGGACCGAACCTACAATGAGCAGTTCTTC.

The chain combines TRBV28 with TRBJ1-4, with 11 positions matching TRBD1. This CDR3 has 18 residues. Germline CDR1 and CDR2: MDHEN and SYDVKM. V lost 3 bases to trimming and J lost 0 bases; unmatched junction nucleotides: 6. In DNA, the CDR3 is TGTGCCAGCAGTTTGCTACCGGGACAGGGGGCAACTAATGAAAAACTGTTTTTT. This translates into CASSLLPGQGATNEKLFF.

The V gene is TRBV29-1, the J gene TRBJ2-1; 10 nucleotides align to TRBD1. With V trimmed by 7 bases and J by 9 bases, 3 bases remained unmatched. The CDR3 length is 11 residues. Germline values: CDR1 SQVTM, CDR2 ANQGSEA. This CDR3 is CSGQGAGEQFF. The CDR3 DNA sequence: TGCAGCGGACAGGGGGCGGGTGAGCAGTTCTTC.

This chain joins TRBV6-1 and TRBJ2-2; D perhaps matches TRBD1 (6 bases). V lost 4 bases to trimming and J lost 1 base, with 13 bases between them. CDR1 and CDR2 (germline): MNHNS, SASEGT. CDR3 length: 16 residues. For the CDR3, the DNA is TGTGCCAGCAGTGGCCGGGGACACGGGAACACCGGGGAGCTGTTTTTT. This encodes CASSGRGHGNTGELFF.

Concerning this clone itself: Within the sample, other DNA sequences also encode this same CDR3. The V and J genes are TRBV19 and TRBJ2-7; D is undetermined. The CDR3 has 12 residues. Trimming removed 3 bases at V and 2 bases at J, with 5 bases between. CDR1 is LNHDA, CDR2 SQIVND, per germline (reference sequence). This chain's CDR3 is CASSMGAYEQYF. The CDR3 DNA reads TGTGCCAGTAGTATGGGTGCCTACGAGCAGTACTTC.

The CDR3 sequence: CASSPPGRVVEQYF. The CDR3 DNA reads TGTGCCAGCTCACCACCGGGAAGGGTGGTCGAGCAGTACTTC. The J gene is TRBJ2-7, the V gene TRBV18, with D unresolved. The CDR3 has 14 amino acids. Germline-derived CDR1 and CDR2 are KGHSH and LQKENI. V lost 0 bases and J lost 6, with 12 bases in between.

This chain links TRBV19 with TRBJ2-3; TRBD1 is a possible D gene (5 bases). Trimming took off 0 bases at V and 4 bases at J, with 11 bases between the two ends. Germline lookup yields CDR1 LNHDA and CDR2 SQIVND (reference sequence). The CDR3 runs to 15 residues. The CDR3 nucleotides read TGTGCCAGTAGTATAGACAGGGAAGGTCCAGATACGCAGTATTTT. Translated: CASSIDREGPDTQYF.

This chain joins TRBV12-5 and TRBJ2-1; D perhaps matches TRBD1 (6 bases). Deletions cut 10 bases from V and 7 bases from J, with 17 bases between. Germline V lookup: CDR1 LGHNT, CDR2 FRNRAP. The CDR3 sequence is 13 residues long. For the CDR3, the DNA is TGTGCTACCGGAAGGGGGACGGGGAATGAGCAGTTCTTC. This translates into CATGRGTGNEQFF. The full variable domain, completed using reference TRBV12-5 and TRBJ2-1, is DARVTQTPRHKVTEMGQEVTMRCQPILGHNTVFWYRQTMMQGLELLAYFRNRAPLDDSGMPKDRFSAEMPDATLATLKIQPSEPRDSAVYFCATGRGTGNEQFFGPGTRLTVL.

The V and J genes are TRBV28 and TRBJ2-7; TRBD2 aligns across 10 bases. Germline values: CDR1 MDHEN, CDR2 SYDVKM. Unmatched junction bases numbered 5, after V lost 3 bases and J lost 6 bases. The CDR3 has 14 residues. This CDR3 is CASSFFTSGIEQYF. CDR3 in DNA: TGTGCCAGCAGTTTCTTTACTAGCGGGATCGAGCAGTACTTC.

The genes are TRBV7-9 and TRBJ1-1; 7 bases align to TRBD1. The CDR3 runs to 15 residues. The germline V gene has CDR1 SEHNR and CDR2 FQNEAQ (reference sequence). The ends lost 5 bases at V and 3 bases at J; junction bases unmatched: 9. The CDR3 here is CASSAEGARDTEAFF. The CDR3 DNA reads as TGTGCCAGCAGCGCCGAGGGGGCGAGGGACACTGAAGCTTTCTTT.